This T cell receptor beta chain emerged from a study of CD8 T cells in Susac syndrome. Overall study context: Sequenced Susac syndrome patients included roughly six with active disease and fewer than ten who were in remission.

Worth noting for this clonotype: Its specificity is not known.

Study outcomes and limitations: That the number of individuals in its TCR sequencing and HLA analysis was relatively small was acknowledged by the study. Repertoires of Susac syndrome CD4+ T cells lacked clonal expansion.

Reverse transcription of roughly 0.45 to 1 ug RNA was carried out with random hexamers. The TCR beta CDR3 was amplified by immunoSEQ multiplex PCR across 54 Vbeta, 13 Jbeta. TCRdb re-called the immunoSEQ multiplex PCR reads through MiXCR, storing one row per CDR3 protein. The sample has under 150,000 distinct CDR3 sequences, around 95% seen once; the top ten hold approximately 0.13%. The sample was CD4+ T cells from PBMCs. The sequence came from a human donor with Susac syndrome.

CDR3 coding DNA: TGTGCCAGCAGTAGCCTTCGGGTTGCCTATGGCTACACCTTC. Encoded protein: CASSSLRVAYGYTF. The J gene is TRBJ1-2, the V gene TRBV12-3 or TRBV12-4; D gene uncertain. Trimming cost V 5 bases and J 4 bases, with 14 bases left between them. The CDR3 contains 14 residues.